Listed here are 20 T cell receptor beta chains from one sample, sequenced in a study of T cells in Graves' hyperthyroidism and ophthalmopathy. TCR beta CDR3 regions were amplified from RNA. Initially, a first-round RT-PCR of the TCR CDR3 employed the HTBI primer set. TCRdb reanalysed the multiplex PCR reads using MiXCR and keeps one entry per CDR3 protein. The sample shows 400,000 to 550,000 distinct CDR3 sequences, roughly an eighth of them seen only once. The sequencing sample was made of blood. The receptors derive from a woman aged 18-29 years with Graves' hyperthyroidism.

This clonotype was detected many times. J is TRBJ2-7 and V is TRBV6-5; weak D call: TRBD2 (6 bases). In germline, CDR1 is MNHEY, CDR2 SVGAGI. V shed 8 bases and J shed 3 bases, with 17 bases lying between them. The CDR3 runs to 14 residues. The CDR3: CASSRRGSGYEQYV. The CDR3 nucleotides are TGTGCCAGCTCACGCCGGGGTAGCGGCTACGAGCAGTACGTC.

This clonotype was seen at least ten times. This chain joins TRBV10-3 and TRBJ2-2; 8 bases agree with TRBD2. The CDR3 has 14 residues. J was trimmed by 4 bases and V by 8 bases; bases with no gene match: 6. Germline-derived CDR1 and CDR2 are ENHRY and SYGVKD. The CDR3 sequence: CAIQSGSGTGELFF. The CDR3, as DNA: TGTGCCATCCAGAGCGGGAGTGGCACCGGGGAGCTGTTTTTT.

This clonotype has a count of ten or more. The rearrangement joins TRBV6-2 or TRBV6-3 to TRBJ2-7; 7 bases line up with TRBD2. This CDR3 contains 12 residues. The V gene's germline CDR1 is MNHEY and CDR2 SVGEGT. This chain's CDR3 is CAEGGSPYEQYF. CDR3 bases: TGTGCGGAGGGCGGGAGTCCCTACGAGCAGTACTTC.

This clonotype was detected a few times. V usage is TRBV30 and J usage is TRBJ2-3; 10 nucleotides agree with TRBD2. J was trimmed by 2 bases and V by 5 bases; bases with no gene match: 7. Germline CDR1 and CDR2: GTSNPN and SVGIG (reference sequence). CDR3 length: 15 residues. The CDR3, as DNA: TGTGCCTGGGGTCGACTAGCGGGTTCCACAGATACGCAGTATTTT. This gives the protein CAWGRLAGSTDTQYF.

A few counts support this clonotype. This sequence joins TRBV30 and TRBJ1-5; perhaps TRBD1 as D (5 bases). The germline V and J ends were trimmed by 0 bases and 3 bases, with 15 bases remaining between them. The CDR3 has 16 residues. Germline V gene sequence: CDR1 GTSNPN, CDR2 SVGIG (reference sequence). In DNA, the CDR3 is TGTGCCTGGAGTGTACAGGCCGGAATCATCAATCAGCCCCAGCATTTT. It is translated as CAWSVQAGIINQPQHF.

This clonotype has a count of ten or more. The genes are TRBV6-1 and TRBJ1-6; maybe TRBD1 (6 bases). Deletions cut 8 bases from V and 10 bases from J, with 18 bases between. This CDR3 has 14 residues. The germline V gene encodes CDR1 MNHNS and CDR2 SASEGT. The chain's CDR3 is CASRTQGNESPLHF. In DNA form, the CDR3 reads TGTGCCAGCCGAACTCAGGGGAATGAATCACCCCTCCACTTT.

At least ten counts were recorded for this clonotype. The chain is built from TRBV6-2 or TRBV6-3 and TRBJ1-1; D call uncertain. CDR1 MNHEY and CDR2 SVGEGT come from the germline V gene. Trimming removed 8 bases from V and 1 base from J, with 17 bases in between. The CDR3 has 15 residues. Here the CDR3 reads CASAYFGESNTEAFF. CDR3 nucleotides: TGTGCCAGCGCTTATTTCGGGGAATCGAACACTGAAGCTTTCTTT.

This clonotype was found many times. This sequence joins TRBV11-2 and TRBJ2-1, with 7 bases that match TRBD2. The CDR3 length is 14 residues. The junction had 3 bases not matched to a gene; V was cut back by 1 base and J by 6 bases. In germline, CDR1 is SGHAT, CDR2 FQNNGV. CDR3 nucleotides: TGTGCCAGCAGCTTAGCTCTAGCGGCCAATGAGCAGTTCTTC. This translates into CASSLALAANEQFF.

This clonotype was seen at least ten times. V is TRBV6-5 and J is TRBJ1-3; TRBD1 is a possible D gene (6 bases). The CDR3 totals 18 residues. In germline, CDR1 is MNHEY, CDR2 SVGAGI. V dropped 2 bases and J dropped 0 bases, with 17 bases sitting between them. The CDR3 protein is CASSYSSSATGSGNTIYF. DNA of the CDR3: TGTGCCAGCAGTTACAGTTCTTCGGCGACAGGCTCTGGAAACACCATATATTTT.

This clonotype has only a few counts. V usage is TRBV10-3 and J usage is TRBJ2-7, with a possible D match to TRBD1 (6 bases). Trimming pared 10 bases from V and 2 bases from J, leaving 21 bases between. Per germline, CDR1 ENHRY and CDR2 SYGVKD. This CDR3 spans 15 amino acids. The CDR3 loop reads CATRGWQAGAYEQYF. The CDR3 DNA reads as TGTGCCACAAGGGGGTGGCAGGCAGGGGCCTACGAGCAGTACTTC.

V gene TRBV18 combines with J gene TRBJ1-2; 9 bases are shared with TRBD1. The CDR3 runs to 15 residues. The trim removed 6 bases at V and 3 bases at J, leaving 8 bases unmatched. Germline-derived CDR1 and CDR2 are KGHSH and LQKENI. CDR3 sequence (DNA): TGTGCCAGCTCGCGGGACAGGGCGGAGGACTATGGCTACACCTTC. It specifies CASSRDRAEDYGYTF.

The chain links TRBV10-1 to TRBJ2-7, with a possible D match to TRBD1 (6 bases). The CDR3 is 12 amino acids. The ends were cut back, 3 bases at V and 5 bases at J, with 8 bases in the middle. Germline CDR1 and CDR2: WNHNN and SYGVQD (reference sequence). The CDR3 protein is CASSEQGHEQYF. Written as DNA, the CDR3 is TGCGCCAGCAGTGAACAGGGCCACGAGCAGTACTTC.

This clonotype has a count of ten or more. J is TRBJ2-2 and V is TRBV7-3; 9 nucleotides align to TRBD1. V shed 5 bases, J shed 1 base, and the junction held 2 bases outside the gene matches. The CDR3 has 15 residues. In germline, CDR1 is SGHTA, CDR2 FQGTGA. The CDR3 spells CASSRQGGNTGELFF. The CDR3 coding sequence is TGTGCCAGCAGCCGACAGGGGGGGAACACCGGGGAGCTGTTTTTT.

Only one count was recorded for this clonotype. The chain couples TRBV7-9 to TRBJ2-3; unclear D gene. The CDR3 is 12 amino acids. With 9 bases removed from V and 3 bases from J, the gap between germline ends came to 10 bases. Germline V gene data show CDR1 as SEHNR and CDR2 as FQNEAQ (reference sequence). The CDR3 here is CARGSRTDTQYF. CDR3 nucleotide sequence: TGTGCCAGGGGCTCCCGGACAGATACGCAGTATTTT.

DNA of the CDR3: TGTGCCAGCAGCTTAGTTTTGGGGCCCCAAGAGACCCAGTACTTC. Translated, it gives CASSLVLGPQETQYF. This rearrangement joins TRBV11-2 to TRBJ2-5; TRBD1 might be the D (5 bases). Germline CDR1 is SGHAT and CDR2 is FQNNGV. This CDR3 has 15 residues. V shed 1 base and J shed 1 base, with 10 bases lying between them.

This clonotype was recorded at least ten times. V usage is TRBV24-1 and J usage is TRBJ2-1, with 12 bases lining up with TRBD2. The CDR3 length is 19 residues. V trimming: 2 bases; J trimming: 8 bases; junction bases outside the gene matches: 15. Germline assignment: CDR1 KGHDR and CDR2 SFDVKD. The CDR3 region has the DNA TGTGCCACCAGTGATTCCTCAATCGGGAGACTAGCGGGAGATGATGAGCAGTTCTTC. It is translated as CATSDSSIGRLAGDDEQFF.

This clonotype was found many times. The V call is TRBV29-1, the J call TRBJ2-7, with 9 bases matching TRBD1. CDR1 and CDR2 from the germline V gene are SQVTM and ANQGSEA. The CDR3 runs to 14 residues. V trimming: 6 bases; J trimming: 4 bases; junction bases outside the gene matches: 10. The CDR3 DNA reads as TGCAGCGTCCTCGTCGGGGACAGGGATTACGAGCAGTACGTC. Its translation: CSVLVGDRDYEQYV.

The V call is TRBV19, the J call TRBJ2-3; maybe TRBD1 (5 bases). Germline V gene data show CDR1 as LNHDA and CDR2 as SQIVND (reference sequence). Between the trimmed V and J ends, which lost 4 bases and 1 base, there was a span of 15 bases. This CDR3 is 16 amino acids long. DNA for the CDR3: TGTGCCAGTAGTAACCCCCAGGGCGGAGGCACAGATACGCAGTATTTT. The encoded protein is CASSNPQGGGTDTQYF.

In this sample, this clonotype turned up many times. The chain recombines TRBV12-3 or TRBV12-4 with TRBJ1-6, with a possible D match to TRBD1 (6 bases). This CDR3 has 18 amino acids. The ends were cut back, 5 bases at V and 4 bases at J, with 21 bases in the middle. The CDR3 is CASSAWGGPRGYNSPLHF. DNA of the CDR3: TGTGCCAGCAGTGCTTGGGGGGGCCCACGGGGATATAATTCACCCCTCCACTTT.

This clonotype was seen a handful of times. CDR3 amino acids: CASSDQGDEKLFF. The CDR3 region has the DNA TGCGCCAGCAGCGACCAGGGGGACGAAAAACTGTTTTTT. This chain links TRBV4-1 with TRBJ1-4; 7 positions match TRBD1. Germline trimming cut 5 bases from V and 8 bases from J; bases unmatched to any gene: 5. Germline CDR1 reads MGHRA; CDR2 reads YSYEKL. This CDR3 is built from 13 residues.